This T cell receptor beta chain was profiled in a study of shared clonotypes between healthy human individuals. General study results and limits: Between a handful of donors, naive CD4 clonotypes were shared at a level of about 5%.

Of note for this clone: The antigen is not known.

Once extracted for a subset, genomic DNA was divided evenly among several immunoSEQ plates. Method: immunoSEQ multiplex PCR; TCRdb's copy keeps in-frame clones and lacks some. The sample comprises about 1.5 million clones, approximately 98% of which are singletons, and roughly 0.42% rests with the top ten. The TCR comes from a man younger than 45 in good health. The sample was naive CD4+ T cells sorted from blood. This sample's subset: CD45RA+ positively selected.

CDR3: CASSLLAGASNEQFF. CDR3 in DNA: TGCGCCAGCAGCTTACTAGCGGGAGCCTCCAATGAGCAGTTCTTC. The chain recombines TRBV5-1 with TRBJ2-1; 11 nucleotides line up with TRBD2. There are 15 residues in the CDR3. Trimming cost V 2 bases and J 6 bases; bases outside gene matches: 4. Germline V gene lookup returns CDR1 SGHRS and CDR2 YFSETQ.